Listed here are 32 T cell receptor beta chains from one sample, sequenced in a study of technical replicates of blood from a handful of donors. Profiled with immunoSEQ multiplex PCR; TCRdb holds only in-frame clones, not every one. The data show about 79,000 clones, 90% to 95% seen once. Sequenced material: T cells isolated from PBMCs. These receptor sequences come from a human donor in good health.

Here the CDR3 reads CASASFPTDAGEREETQYF. CDR3 bases: TGTGCCAGCGCCTCGTTTCCCACTGATGCGGGAGAGAGGGAAGAGACCCAGTACTTC. The chain is built from TRBV4-2 and TRBJ2-5, with TRBD2 identical over 7 bases. The CDR3 spans 19 residues. Germline assignment: CDR1 LGHNA and CDR2 YNFKEQ. After removal of 8 bases from V and 3 bases from J, the junction contained 24 bases not matched to a gene.

The chain links TRBV27 to TRBJ2-1; 12 nucleotides align to TRBD2. This CDR3 is built from 16 residues. Germline lookup yields CDR1 MNHEY and CDR2 SMNVEV (reference sequence). V gave up 3 bases and J gave up 8 bases; unmatched junction bases: 8. The CDR3 here is CASSFRLAGVKDEQFF. CDR3 nucleotides: TGTGCCAGCAGTTTCCGACTAGCGGGAGTTAAGGATGAGCAGTTCTTC.

This clone was counted once. The genes are TRBV28 and TRBJ2-5; D is perhaps TRBD1 (6 bases). The CDR3 has 13 amino acids. Trimming cost V 4 bases and J 2 bases, with 8 bases left between them. In germline, CDR1 is MDHEN, CDR2 SYDVKM. CDR3 amino acids: CASSSGQQETQYF. DNA of the CDR3: TGTGCCAGCAGTTCGGGACAACAAGAGACCCAGTACTTC.

J is TRBJ1-5 and V is TRBV6-6; TRBD1 is a possible D gene (5 bases). In germline, CDR1 is MNHNY, CDR2 SVGAGI (reference sequence). V lost 7 bases, J lost 3 bases, and 13 bases lay in between. This CDR3 is built from 14 residues. DNA for the CDR3: TGTGCCAGCAACCCTACGGACAACAATCAGCCCCAGCATTTT. It codes for CASNPTDNNQPQHF.

In this sample, this clone turned up once. This sequence joins TRBV28 and TRBJ1-5; perhaps TRBD1 as D (5 bases). The length of the CDR3 is 12 residues. CDR1 MDHEN and CDR2 SYDVKM come from the germline V gene. V was trimmed by 6 bases and J by 7 bases, leaving 10 bases between them. DNA for the CDR3: TGTGCCAGCAGGCCCGGGGGGCAGCCCCAGCATTTT. The encoded protein is CASRPGGQPQHF.

The chain employs TRBV25-1 and TRBJ2-5, with D possibly TRBD2 on 7 matching bases. The CDR3 consists of 14 residues. Germline V CDR1 and CDR2: MGHDK, SYGVNS. V gave up 2 bases and J gave up 5 bases, with 12 bases separating them. CDR3 residues: CASSEEGEGETQYF. The CDR3 DNA is TGTGCCAGCAGTGAAGAGGGGGAGGGGGAGACCCAGTACTTC.

V and J are TRBV10-3 and TRBJ1-3, with 8 positions matching TRBD1. Germline-derived CDR1 and CDR2 are ENHRY and SYGVKD. This CDR3 has 16 residues. J lost 3 bases, V lost 2 bases, and 6 bases had no gene match. CDR3 sequence reads: CAISEARQGLGNTIYF. The DNA of the CDR3 is TGTGCCATCAGTGAGGCTAGACAGGGGCTTGGAAACACCATATATTTT.

This chain uses TRBV19 with TRBJ2-1; tentative D call: TRBD1 (6 bases). CDR1 and CDR2 (germline): LNHDA, SQIVND (reference sequence). The CDR3 has 13 amino acids. The V and J ends lost 4 bases and 12 bases respectively, with 16 bases between them. CDR3: CASSKYRDRGQFF. The CDR3 DNA is TGTGCCAGTAGTAAATACAGGGACCGGGGGCAGTTCTTC.

The rearrangement joins TRBV9 to TRBJ2-3; D gene ambiguous. CDR1 is SGDLS and CDR2 is YYNGEE in the germline V gene. Trimming removed 0 bases from V and 2 bases from J, with 10 bases in between. The CDR3 has 15 amino acids. The CDR3 DNA follows: TGTGCCAGCAGCGTAGGAGGCTACCACACAGATACGCAGTATTTT. Translated, it gives CASSVGGYHTDTQYF.

The chain links TRBV2 to TRBJ1-6; 8 nucleotides align to TRBD1. Trimming took 7 bases from V and 6 from J; bases not matched to a gene: 8. Per the germline V gene, CDR1 is SNHLY and CDR2 is FYNNEI. CDR3 size: 15 residues. CDR3 amino acids: CASTPRTGTNSPLHF. The CDR3 nucleotides are TGTGCCAGCACCCCCCGGACAGGGACTAATTCACCCCTCCACTTT.

The chain employs TRBV27 and TRBJ2-7; D might be TRBD1 (6 bases). The CDR3 contains 13 residues. Germline values: CDR1 MNHEY, CDR2 SMNVEV (reference sequence). V was shortened by 2 bases and J by 3 bases, with 8 bases between the two germline ends. Here the CDR3 DNA reads TGTGCCAGCAGTTTAACGGGACACTACGAGCAGTACTTC. This codes for CASSLTGHYEQYF.

The rearrangement joins TRBV7-9 to TRBJ2-3, with 12 bases matching TRBD2. Germline loops: CDR1 SEHNR, CDR2 FQNEAQ (reference sequence). The CDR3 totals 14 residues. With V trimmed by 7 bases and J by 6 bases, 5 bases remained unmatched. The CDR3 reads CASTRLAGADTQYF. DNA of the CDR3: TGTGCCAGCACCCGACTAGCGGGGGCCGATACGCAGTATTTT.

The chain uses TRBV5-1 and TRBJ2-1, with D perhaps TRBD1 (5 bases). Trimming took 3 bases from V and 8 from J, leaving 9 bases between them. CDR1 and CDR2 from the germline V gene are SGHRS and YFSETQ. CDR3 length: 12 residues. CDR3: CASSSPGHEQFF. In DNA form, the CDR3 reads TGCGCCAGCAGCTCGCCAGGGCATGAGCAGTTCTTC.

V and J are TRBV11-2 and TRBJ1-2; tentatively, D is TRBD1 (6 bases). Trimming took 6 bases from V and 5 from J, leaving 16 bases between them. In germline, CDR1 is SGHAT, CDR2 FQNNGV. The CDR3 totals 14 residues. The DNA of the CDR3 is TGTGCCAGCAGTCGGGACACCACGGGATATGGCTACACCTTC. Translated, it gives CASSRDTTGYGYTF.

The chain carries TRBV7-9 and TRBJ2-5, with D possibly TRBD1 on 6 matching bases. Germline V CDR1 and CDR2: SEHNR, FQNEAQ (reference sequence). This CDR3 has 15 amino acids. The ends were cut back, 5 bases at V and 1 base at J, with 14 bases in the middle. The CDR3 here is CASSRNRDTQETQYF. In DNA, the CDR3 is TGTGCCAGCAGCCGTAACAGGGATACCCAAGAGACCCAGTACTTC. Full variable domain (remainder filled in from reference TRBV7-9 and TRBJ2-5): DTGVSQNPRHKITKRGQNVTFRCDPISEHNRLYWYRQTLGQGPEFLTYFQNEAQLEKSRLLSDRFSAERPKGSFSTLEIQRTEQGDSAMYLCASSRNRDTQETQYFGPGTRLLVL.

This sequence joins TRBV27 and TRBJ2-7; TRBD1 agrees at 7 bases. Germline V gene sequence: CDR1 MNHEY, CDR2 SMNVEV (reference sequence). The CDR3 covers 15 residues. V lost 4 bases, J lost 3 bases, and 9 bases stayed unmatched. DNA of the CDR3: TGTGCCAGCAGTTCCGACCGGGACAGCATCTACGAGCAGTACTTC. As protein: CASSSDRDSIYEQYF.

The V and J genes are TRBV27 and TRBJ2-7, with D possibly TRBD2 on 7 matching bases. The CDR3 runs to 12 residues. Germline V gene lookup returns CDR1 MNHEY and CDR2 SMNVEV (reference sequence). Trimming left V 7 bases short and J 5 bases short, with 12 bases between. DNA for the CDR3: TGTGCCAGCATGGGGGGGCCCCACGAGCAGTACTTC. Translating it yields CASMGGPHEQYF.

This chain uses TRBV18 with TRBJ2-7; 7 bases align to TRBD1. The CDR3 length is 15 residues. The germline gives CDR1 KGHSH, CDR2 LQKENI. With 3 bases clipped from V and 1 base from J, the junction kept 6 bases outside the gene matches. The CDR3 DNA reads as TGTGCCAGCTCACCCCGGGACAGTATTTCCTACGAGCAGTACTTC. It translates to CASSPRDSISYEQYF.

This rearrangement joins TRBV4-2 to TRBJ2-3; 12 bases fit TRBD2. The germline gives CDR1 LGHNA, CDR2 YNFKEQ. This CDR3 has 16 amino acids. Trimming cost V 1 base and J 2 bases; bases outside gene matches: 1. The CDR3 DNA sequence: TGTGCCAGCAGCCAAGCTAGCGGGGGGGCCACAGATACGCAGTATTTT. Its translation is CASSQASGGATDTQYF.

V usage is TRBV9 and J usage is TRBJ2-7; 11 positions match TRBD1. V was clipped by 0 bases and J by 3 bases; unmatched bases: 2. Looked up from germline, CDR1 is SGDLS and CDR2 is YYNGEE. This CDR3 is built from 15 residues. CDR3 nucleotide sequence: TGTGCCAGCAGCGTAGCTGGGACAGGGGGCTACGAGCAGTACTTC. Its protein product is CASSVAGTGGYEQYF.

CDR3 protein: CASGLVSVRVGNEQYF. CDR3 DNA sequence: TGTGCTAGTGGTTTGGTAAGCGTCAGGGTGGGAAACGAGCAGTACTTC. The J gene is TRBJ2-7, the V gene TRBV12-5, with D possibly being TRBD1 (5 bases). Trimming stripped 0 bases from V and 5 bases from J, with 17 bases between. The CDR3 sequence is 16 residues long. Germline loops: CDR1 LGHNT, CDR2 FRNRAP.

The chain couples TRBV4-1 to TRBJ2-7; weak D call: TRBD1 (6 bases). Germline V gene data show CDR1 as MGHRA and CDR2 as YSYEKL. This CDR3 is built from 15 residues. The V end was cut by 1 base, the J end by 3 bases, with 13 bases between. The CDR3 DNA sequence: TGCGCCAGCAGCCAAGTAGAACAGGGATTCTACGAGCAGTACTTC. Its protein product is CASSQVEQGFYEQYF.

J is TRBJ2-1 and V is TRBV6-5, with D perhaps matching TRBD2 (6 bases). The V gene's germline CDR1 is MNHEY and CDR2 SVGAGI. V was pared by 7 bases and J by 7 bases, with 14 bases between. CDR3 size: 13 residues. This CDR3 is CASTSVGGNEQFF. CDR3 nucleotides: TGTGCCAGCACCTCGGTTGGAGGGAATGAGCAGTTCTTC.

The rearrangement links TRBV14 to TRBJ2-7; D is perhaps TRBD2 (6 bases). The CDR3 totals 12 residues. Trimming pared 3 bases from V and 6 bases from J, leaving 9 bases between. CDR1 is SGHDN and CDR2 is FVKESK in the germline V gene. In DNA, the CDR3 is TGTGCCAGCAGCCAGGACGGGAGCGAGCAGTACTTC. This codes for CASSQDGSEQYF.

The chain uses TRBV29-1 and TRBJ1-1; TRBD1 is a possible D gene (5 bases). Trimming cost V 7 bases and J 11 bases, with 14 bases left between them. The CDR3 runs 10 residues. Germline V gene data show CDR1 as SQVTM and CDR2 as ANQGSEA. The CDR3 nucleotides read TGCAGCGCCACCTCGGGGGGGGCTTTCTTT. Its protein product is CSATSGGAFF.

The V call is TRBV7-9, the J call TRBJ1-5; D possibly corresponds to TRBD1 (5 bases). Germline-derived CDR1 and CDR2 are SEHNR and FQNEAQ (reference sequence). Trimming stripped 2 bases from V and 3 bases from J, with 8 bases between. This CDR3 contains 14 residues. The CDR3 DNA is TGTGCCAGCAGCTTAATAGGGGACAATCAGCCCCAGCATTTT. The encoded protein is CASSLIGDNQPQHF. Full variable domain (outside the CDR3, taken from reference TRBV7-9 and TRBJ1-5): DTGVSQNPRHKITKRGQNVTFRCDPISEHNRLYWYRQTLGQGPEFLTYFQNEAQLEKSRLLSDRFSAERPKGSFSTLEIQRTEQGDSAMYLCASSLIGDNQPQHFGDGTRLSIL.

The chain links TRBV5-4 to TRBJ2-2; D may be TRBD1 (6 bases). V lost 5 bases and J lost 2, with 16 bases in between. CDR1 SGHNT and CDR2 YYREEE come from the germline V gene (reference sequence). CDR3 length: 16 residues. CDR3 sequence: CASRPGQGINTGELFF. The CDR3 DNA reads TGTGCCAGCAGGCCCGGGCAGGGGATTAACACCGGGGAGCTGTTTTTT. The whole variable domain, filled in from reference TRBV5-4 and TRBJ2-2, reads ETGVTQSPTHLIKTRGQQVTLRCSSQSGHNTVSWYQQALGQGPQFIFQYYREEENGRGNFPPRFSGLQFPNYSSELNVNALELDDSALYLCASRPGQGINTGELFFGEGSRLTVL.

V and J are TRBV4-1 and TRBJ1-4; TRBD1 might be the D (5 bases). CDR3 size: 16 residues. Per germline, CDR1 MGHRA and CDR2 YSYEKL. Trimming cost V 0 bases and J 3 bases, with 11 bases left between them. CDR3 in amino acids: CASSQDNRRPNEKLFF. Here the CDR3 DNA reads TGCGCCAGCAGCCAAGATAACAGGCGCCCTAATGAAAAACTGTTTTTT.

The chain couples TRBV6-6 to TRBJ1-3; no clear D. The CDR3 consists of 15 residues. Per the germline V gene, CDR1 is MNHNY and CDR2 is SVGAGI (reference sequence). The germline V and J ends were trimmed by 6 bases and 0 bases, with 12 bases remaining between them. CDR3 sequence reads: CASRSISFSGNTIYF. CDR3 coding DNA: TGTGCCAGCAGATCTATAAGCTTCTCTGGAAACACCATATATTTT.

This clone came up once. The chain uses TRBV2 and TRBJ2-7; TRBD2 matches at 7 bases. The V gene end was trimmed by 3 bases and the J gene end by 2 bases; junction bases not matched to a gene: 1. CDR3 size: 13 residues. CDR1 is SNHLY and CDR2 is FYNNEI in the germline V gene. CDR3 protein: CASSDRGAYEQYF. The CDR3 DNA is TGTGCCAGCAGTGATCGGGGGGCCTACGAGCAGTACTTC.

The V and J genes are TRBV5-1 and TRBJ2-1; 14 bases agree with TRBD2. V trimming: 3 bases; J trimming: 10 bases; junction bases outside the gene matches: 6. The CDR3 extends over 15 amino acids. CDR1 is SGHRS and CDR2 is YFSETQ in the germline V gene. The CDR3 nucleotides read TGCGCCAGCAGCTGGGGACTAGCGGGAGTGGGAGAGCAGTTCTTC. Its protein product is CASSWGLAGVGEQFF.

J is TRBJ1-1 and V is TRBV5-6; 10 nucleotides align to TRBD1. CDR3 size: 17 residues. Germline values: CDR1 SGHDT, CDR2 YYEEEE. V gave up 8 bases and J gave up 1 base; unmatched junction bases: 14. CDR3 DNA: TGTGCCAGTGGGGGTGTTGAATGGGACAGGGGGAACACTGAAGCTTTCTTT. Translating it yields CASGGVEWDRGNTEAFF.